Below, one T cell receptor (beta chain) is given with its context. Its antigen is not identified. The CDR3 loop spans 20 amino acids. Germline lookup yields CDR1 MNHNS and CDR2 SASEGT. V shed 4 bases and J shed 1 base, with 28 bases lying between them. This record belongs to a study of PD-1 blockade in classical Hodgkin lymphoma. Study results and limitations: Why repertoires differed is undefined; disease activity or prior therapy possibly contributed.

Clones were read by immunoSEQ multiplex PCR, and TCRdb kept only the in-frame ones, dropping some. The data contain some 70,000 clones, about 93% of them singletons. Regarding time point: newly diagnosed, previously untreated cHL patient sample. This chain joins TRBV6-1 and TRBJ1-1; D possibly corresponds to TRBD1 (6 bases). Sequencing input: peripheral blood mononuclear cells (PBMCs). The TCR was taken from a human donor with classical Hodgkin lymphoma. CDR3 nucleotide sequence: TGTGCCAGCAGTGTTTTTTTGGGACGAACAGGGAGTCGGTGGAACACTGAAGCTTTCTTT. Residues: CASSVFLGRTGSRWNTEAFF.